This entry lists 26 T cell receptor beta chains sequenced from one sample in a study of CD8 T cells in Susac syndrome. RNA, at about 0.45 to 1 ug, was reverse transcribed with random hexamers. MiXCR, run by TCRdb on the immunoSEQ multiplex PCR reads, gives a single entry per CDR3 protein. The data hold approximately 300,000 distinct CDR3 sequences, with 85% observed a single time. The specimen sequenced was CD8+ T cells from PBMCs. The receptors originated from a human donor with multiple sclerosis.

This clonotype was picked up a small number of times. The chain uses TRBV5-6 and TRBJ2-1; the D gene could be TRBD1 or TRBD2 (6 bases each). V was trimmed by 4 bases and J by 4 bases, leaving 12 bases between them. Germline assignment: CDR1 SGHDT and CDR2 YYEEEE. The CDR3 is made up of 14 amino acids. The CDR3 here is CASSQGTLYNEQFF. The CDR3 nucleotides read TGTGCCAGCAGCCAGGGGACTCTGTACAATGAGCAGTTCTTC.

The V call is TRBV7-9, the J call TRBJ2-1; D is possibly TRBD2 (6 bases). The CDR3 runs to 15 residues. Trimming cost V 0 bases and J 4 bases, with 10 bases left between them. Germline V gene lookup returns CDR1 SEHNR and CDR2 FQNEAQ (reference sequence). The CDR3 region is CASSLAEGTYNEQFF. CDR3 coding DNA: TGTGCCAGCAGCTTAGCGGAGGGGACTTACAATGAGCAGTTCTTC.

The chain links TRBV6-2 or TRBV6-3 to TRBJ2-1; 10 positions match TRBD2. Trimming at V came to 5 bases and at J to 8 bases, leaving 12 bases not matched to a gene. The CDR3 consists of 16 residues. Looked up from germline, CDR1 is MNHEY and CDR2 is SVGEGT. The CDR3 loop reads CASSISDLAGEDEQFF. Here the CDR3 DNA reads TGTGCCAGCAGTATCTCCGATCTAGCGGGGGAGGATGAGCAGTTCTTC.

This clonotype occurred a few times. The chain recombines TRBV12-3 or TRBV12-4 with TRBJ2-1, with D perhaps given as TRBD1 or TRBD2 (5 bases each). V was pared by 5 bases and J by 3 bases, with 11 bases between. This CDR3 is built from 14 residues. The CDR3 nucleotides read TGTGCCAGCAGTCCCCGGGACGTCTACAATGAGCAGTTCTTC. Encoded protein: CASSPRDVYNEQFF.

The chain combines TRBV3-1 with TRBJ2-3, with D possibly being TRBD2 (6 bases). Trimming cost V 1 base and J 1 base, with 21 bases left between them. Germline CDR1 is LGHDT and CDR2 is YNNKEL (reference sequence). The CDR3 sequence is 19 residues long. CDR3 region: CASSQGVAEIVPRTDTQYF. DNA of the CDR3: TGTGCCAGCAGCCAAGGGGTAGCGGAGATCGTCCCCCGCACAGATACGCAGTATTTT.

The DNA for the CDR3 is TGCAGTGCTAGAGGCGGACCCCTCAATCAGCCCCAGCATTTT. This sequence encodes CSARGGPLNQPQHF. The V and J genes are TRBV20-1 and TRBJ1-5; D is ambiguous. Trimming pared 1 base from V and 3 bases from J, leaving 10 bases between. Germline CDR1 is DFQATT and CDR2 is SNEGSKA (reference sequence). This CDR3 is 14 amino acids long.

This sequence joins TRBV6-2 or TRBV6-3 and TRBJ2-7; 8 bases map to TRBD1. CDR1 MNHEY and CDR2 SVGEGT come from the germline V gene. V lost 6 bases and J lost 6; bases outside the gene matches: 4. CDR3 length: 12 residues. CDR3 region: CASRGQGGEQYF. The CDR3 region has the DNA TGTGCCAGCAGAGGACAGGGAGGCGAGCAGTACTTC.

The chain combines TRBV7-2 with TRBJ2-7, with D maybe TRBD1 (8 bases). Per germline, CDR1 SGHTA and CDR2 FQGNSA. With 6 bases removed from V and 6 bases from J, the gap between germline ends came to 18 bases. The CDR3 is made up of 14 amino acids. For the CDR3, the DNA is TGTGCCAGCAGTTTAAGGACAGGGAGGGGCGAGCAGTACTTC. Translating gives CASSLRTGRGEQYF.

The CDR3, as DNA: TGTGCCAGCAGCCCGAGGGGGTTAGCGGTAAACACCGGGGAGCTGTTTTTT. It specifies CASSPRGLAVNTGELFF. This chain connects TRBV7-9 to TRBJ2-2, with D perhaps being TRBD1 or TRBD2 (6 bases each). Germline V gene lookup returns CDR1 SEHNR and CDR2 FQNEAQ (reference sequence). The V and J ends lost 5 bases and 2 bases respectively, with 18 bases between them. The CDR3 covers 17 residues.

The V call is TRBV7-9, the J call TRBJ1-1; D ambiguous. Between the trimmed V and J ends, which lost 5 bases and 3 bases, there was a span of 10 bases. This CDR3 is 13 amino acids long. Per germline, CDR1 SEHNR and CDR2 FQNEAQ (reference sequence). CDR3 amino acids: CASSRALDTEAFF. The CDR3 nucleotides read TGTGCCAGCAGCCGGGCCCTCGACACTGAAGCTTTCTTT.

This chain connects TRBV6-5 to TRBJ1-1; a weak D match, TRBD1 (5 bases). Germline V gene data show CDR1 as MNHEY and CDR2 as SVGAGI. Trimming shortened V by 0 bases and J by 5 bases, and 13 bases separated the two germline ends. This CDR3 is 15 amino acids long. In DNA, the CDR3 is TGTGCCAGCAGTTACTCGATAACAGGTGAAACTGAAGCTTTCTTT. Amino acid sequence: CASSYSITGETEAFF.

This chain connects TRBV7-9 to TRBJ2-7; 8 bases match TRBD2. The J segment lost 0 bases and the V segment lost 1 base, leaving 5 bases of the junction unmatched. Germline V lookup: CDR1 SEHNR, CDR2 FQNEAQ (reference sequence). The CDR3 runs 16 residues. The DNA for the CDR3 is TGTGCCAGCAGCTTAGTGGCGGGAGGCCACTCCTACGAGCAGTACTTC. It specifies CASSLVAGGHSYEQYF.

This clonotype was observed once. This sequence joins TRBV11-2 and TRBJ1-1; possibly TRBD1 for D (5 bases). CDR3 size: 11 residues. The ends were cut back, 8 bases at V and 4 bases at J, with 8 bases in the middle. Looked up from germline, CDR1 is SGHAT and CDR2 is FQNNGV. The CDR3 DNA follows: TGTGCCAGCGGGGGGTTCACTGAAGCTTTCTTT. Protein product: CASGGFTEAFF.

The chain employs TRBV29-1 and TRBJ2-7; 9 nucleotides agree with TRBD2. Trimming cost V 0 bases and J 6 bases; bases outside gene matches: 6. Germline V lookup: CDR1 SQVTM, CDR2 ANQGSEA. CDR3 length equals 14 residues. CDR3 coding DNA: TGCAGCGTTGAAGATAAGGGACTAGCAAGCGAGCAGTACTTC. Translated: CSVEDKGLASEQYF.

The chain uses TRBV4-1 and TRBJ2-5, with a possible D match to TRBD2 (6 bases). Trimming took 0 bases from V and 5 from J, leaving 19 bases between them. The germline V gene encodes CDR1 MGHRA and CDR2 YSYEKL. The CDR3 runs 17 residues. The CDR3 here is CASSQDGGLARAETQYF. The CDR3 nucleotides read TGCGCCAGCAGCCAAGACGGGGGACTTGCGAGGGCGGAGACCCAGTACTTC.

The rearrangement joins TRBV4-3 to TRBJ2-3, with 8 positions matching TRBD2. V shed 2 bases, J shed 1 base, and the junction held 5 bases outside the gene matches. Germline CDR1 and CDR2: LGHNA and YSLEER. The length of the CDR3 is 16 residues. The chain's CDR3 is CASSQQLAARTDTQYF. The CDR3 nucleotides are TGCGCCAGCAGCCAACAACTAGCGGCCCGCACAGATACGCAGTATTTT.

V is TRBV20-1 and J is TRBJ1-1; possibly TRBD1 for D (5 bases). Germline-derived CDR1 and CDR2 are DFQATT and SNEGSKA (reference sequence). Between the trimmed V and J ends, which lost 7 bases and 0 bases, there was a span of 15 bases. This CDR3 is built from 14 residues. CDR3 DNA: TGCAGTGTTGCGGGGGTAGATCTGAACACTGAAGCTTTCTTT. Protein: CSVAGVDLNTEAFF.

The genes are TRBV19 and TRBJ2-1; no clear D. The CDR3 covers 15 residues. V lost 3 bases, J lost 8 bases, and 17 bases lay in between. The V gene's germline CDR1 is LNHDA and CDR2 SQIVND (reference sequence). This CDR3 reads CASSMAVPSLDEQFF. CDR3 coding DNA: TGTGCCAGTAGTATGGCTGTCCCATCCCTGGATGAGCAGTTCTTC.

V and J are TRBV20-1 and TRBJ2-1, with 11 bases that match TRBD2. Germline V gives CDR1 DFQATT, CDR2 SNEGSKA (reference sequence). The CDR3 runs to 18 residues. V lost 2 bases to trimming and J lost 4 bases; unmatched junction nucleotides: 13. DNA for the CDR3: TGCAGTGCTAGAATGGGGATTAGCGGGAGGGCCCTGTACAATGAGCAGTTCTTC. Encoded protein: CSARMGISGRALYNEQFF.

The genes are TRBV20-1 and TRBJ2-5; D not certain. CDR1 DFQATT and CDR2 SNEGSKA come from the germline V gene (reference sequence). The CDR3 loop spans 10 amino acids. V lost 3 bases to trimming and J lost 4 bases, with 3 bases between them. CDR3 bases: TGCAGTGCTAGGTTAGAGACCCAGTACTTC. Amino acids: CSARLETQYF.

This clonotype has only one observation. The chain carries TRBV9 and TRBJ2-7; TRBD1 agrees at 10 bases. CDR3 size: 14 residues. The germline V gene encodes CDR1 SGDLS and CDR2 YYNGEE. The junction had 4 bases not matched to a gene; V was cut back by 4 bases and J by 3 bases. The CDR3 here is CASSTGQGDYEQYF. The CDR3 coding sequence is TGTGCCAGCAGCACCGGACAGGGGGACTACGAGCAGTACTTC.

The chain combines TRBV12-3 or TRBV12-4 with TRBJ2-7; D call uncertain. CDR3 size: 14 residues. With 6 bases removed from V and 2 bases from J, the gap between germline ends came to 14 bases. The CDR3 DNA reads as TGTGCCAGCAGCCCCTCGAACAGCCCCTACGAGCAGTACTTC. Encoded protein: CASSPSNSPYEQYF.

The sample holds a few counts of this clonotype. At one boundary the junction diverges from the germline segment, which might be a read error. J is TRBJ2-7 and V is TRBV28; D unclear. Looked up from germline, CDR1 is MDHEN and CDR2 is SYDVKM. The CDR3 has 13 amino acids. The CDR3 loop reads CASSLWVSYEQYF. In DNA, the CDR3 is TGTGCCAGCAGTTTATGGGTATCCTACGAGCAGTACTTT.

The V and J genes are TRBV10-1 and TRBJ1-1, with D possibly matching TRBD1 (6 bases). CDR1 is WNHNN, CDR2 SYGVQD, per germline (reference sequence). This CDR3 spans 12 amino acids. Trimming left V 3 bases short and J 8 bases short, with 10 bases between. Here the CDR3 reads CASSDTGLEAFF. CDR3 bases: TGCGCCAGCAGTGATACAGGGTTGGAAGCTTTCTTT.

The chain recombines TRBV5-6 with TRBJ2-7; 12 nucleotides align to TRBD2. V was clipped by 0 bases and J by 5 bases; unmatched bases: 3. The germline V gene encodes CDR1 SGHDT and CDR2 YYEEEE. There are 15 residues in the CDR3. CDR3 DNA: TGTGCCAGCAGCTTGGTGACTAGCGGGAGCAACGAGCAGTACTTC. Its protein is CASSLVTSGSNEQYF.

This CDR3 reads CASAPLKENTEAFF. The CDR3 bases are TGTGCCAGCGCCCCTCTGAAGGAGAACACTGAAGCTTTCTTT. The V call is TRBV6-2 or TRBV6-3, the J call TRBJ1-1; D not resolved. Trimming removed 8 bases at V and 1 base at J, with 14 bases between. This CDR3 spans 14 amino acids. The germline CDR1 and CDR2 sequences are MNHEY and SVGEGT.